This is a list of T cell receptor beta chains from one sample in a study of blood T cell repertoires in COVID-19. The table came from immunoSEQ multiplex PCR; TCRdb's copy has only in-frame clones and leaves some out. The table lists around 300,000 clones, over 75% of them singletons. The sequenced sample consisted of PBMCs or T cells enriched from blood (not recorded which). The origin of the receptors is a man aged 25-40 years who had recovered from COVID-19. Both conserved end residues are part of each CDR3. A D gene is named only where the DNA matches it firmly. Size values are once, few and many counts, or a class for expanded clones, and some rows have none.

abundance: NA; j_gene: TRBJ2-1; d_gene: TRBD2; v_gene: TRBV5-1; CDR3aa: CASSQVAGPVHNEQFF; CDR3nt: TGCGCCAGCAGCCAGGTAGCGGGGCCTGTGCACAATGAGCAGTTCTTC
abundance: NA; j_gene: TRBJ2-7; d_gene: NA; v_gene: TRBV5-1; CDR3aa: CASSYDIGEQYF; CDR3nt: TGCGCCAGCAGTTATGACATCGGCGAGCAGTACTTC
abundance: NA; j_gene: TRBJ1-3; d_gene: NA; v_gene: TRBV5-1; CDR3aa: CASSLEAGRLGGNTIYF; CDR3nt: TGCGCCAGCAGCTTGGAAGCGGGCAGGCTTGGTGGAAACACCATATATTTT
abundance: NA; j_gene: TRBJ2-5; d_gene: NA; v_gene: TRBV14; CDR3aa: CASSQESGYQETQYF; CDR3nt: TGTGCCAGCAGCCAAGAGTCAGGTTACCAAGAGACCCAGTACTTC
abundance: NA; j_gene: TRBJ2-7; d_gene: TRBD2; v_gene: TRBV7-9; CDR3aa: CASSTSGGRSYEQYF; CDR3nt: TGTGCCAGCAGCACGAGCGGGGGCCGATCCTACGAGCAGTACTTC
abundance: NA; j_gene: TRBJ2-5; d_gene: NA; v_gene: TRBV10-3; CDR3aa: CAISVGDSGPGETQYF; CDR3nt: TGTGCCATCAGTGTTGGTGATTCTGGGCCCGGTGAGACCCAGTACTTC
abundance: NA; j_gene: TRBJ1-2; d_gene: NA; v_gene: TRBV30; CDR3aa: CARMDTRSYTF; CDR3nt: TGTGCCCGGATGGACACGAGAAGCTACACCTTC
abundance: NA; j_gene: TRBJ1-3; d_gene: NA; v_gene: TRBV9; CDR3aa: CASSVDGTSGNTIYF; CDR3nt: TGTGCCAGCAGCGTAGACGGTACCTCTGGAAACACCATATATTTT
abundance: NA; j_gene: TRBJ2-4; d_gene: TRBD1; v_gene: TRBV18; CDR3aa: CASSLTYRGLTKNIQYF; CDR3nt: TGTGCCAGCTCACTTACATACAGGGGCCTAACTAAAAACATTCAGTACTTC
abundance: NA; j_gene: TRBJ1-1; d_gene: NA; v_gene: TRBV3-1/TRBV3-2; CDR3aa: CASSQVEGEAFF; CDR3nt: TGTGCCAGCAGCCAAGTTGAGGGTGAAGCTTTCTTT
abundance: NA; j_gene: TRBJ1-1; d_gene: TRBD1; v_gene: TRBV7-8; CDR3aa: CASRPGGITEAFF; CDR3nt: TGTGCCAGCCGTCCAGGGGGAATTACTGAAGCTTTCTTT
abundance: NA; j_gene: TRBJ2-5; d_gene: NA; v_gene: TRBV11-2; CDR3aa: CASSPFVGAPGETQYF; CDR3nt: TGTGCCAGCAGCCCCTTTGTGGGGGCGCCAGGAGAGACCCAGTACTTC
abundance: NA; j_gene: TRBJ1-6; d_gene: TRBD1; v_gene: TRBV12-3/TRBV12-4; CDR3aa: CASSTGGASPLHF; CDR3nt: TGTGCCAGCAGCACAGGGGGCGCCTCACCCCTCCACTTT
abundance: few; j_gene: TRBJ1-2; d_gene: NA; v_gene: TRBV27; CDR3aa: CASSILQEPYGYTF; CDR3nt: TGTGCCAGCAGTATACTACAGGAGCCCTATGGCTACACCTTC
abundance: few; j_gene: TRBJ1-1; d_gene: NA; v_gene: TRBV3-1/TRBV3-2; CDR3aa: CASTQVGGNTEAFF; CDR3nt: TGTGCCAGCACCCAAGTCGGTGGGAACACTGAAGCTTTCTTT
abundance: NA; j_gene: TRBJ1-5; d_gene: TRBD1; v_gene: TRBV4-1; CDR3aa: CASSQGQGGNQPQHF; CDR3nt: TGCGCCAGCAGCCAGGGACAGGGCGGGAATCAGCCCCAGCATTTT
abundance: NA; j_gene: TRBJ1-1; d_gene: NA; v_gene: TRBV21-1; CDR3aa: CASHQAGSTEAFF; CDR3nt: TGTGCCAGCCACCAGGCAGGGTCCACTGAAGCTTTCTTT